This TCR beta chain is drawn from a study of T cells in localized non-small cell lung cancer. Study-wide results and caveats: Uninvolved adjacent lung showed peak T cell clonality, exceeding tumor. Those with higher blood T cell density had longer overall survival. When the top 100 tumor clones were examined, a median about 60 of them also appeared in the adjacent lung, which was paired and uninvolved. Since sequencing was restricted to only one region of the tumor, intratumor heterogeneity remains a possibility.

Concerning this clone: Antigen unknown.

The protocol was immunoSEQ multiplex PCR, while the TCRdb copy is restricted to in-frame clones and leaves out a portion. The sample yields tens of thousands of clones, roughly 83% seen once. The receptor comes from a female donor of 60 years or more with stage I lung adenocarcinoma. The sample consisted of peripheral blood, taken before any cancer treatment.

The CDR3 protein is CASSAGRPYEQYF. DNA of the CDR3: TGCGCCAGCAGCGCGGGACGCCCCTACGAGCAGTACTTC. This chain links TRBV5-1 with TRBJ2-7, with D perhaps TRBD2 (6 bases). The CDR3 extends over 13 amino acids. V was shortened by 4 bases and J by 2 bases, with 10 bases between the two germline ends. Germline CDR1 is SGHRS and CDR2 is YFSETQ.